One sample yielded the 30 T cell receptor beta chains listed below, sequenced in a study of T cell repertoires in aging, cancer and after chemotherapy. Rearranged V-D-J TRB sequences were amplified with a mixed TRB-A/B primer pool. TCRdb independently ran MiXCR on the multiplex PCR reads; one entry per CDR3 protein. This sample has 10,000 to 15,000 distinct CDR3 sequences; approximately 30% occur once, and the top ten carry roughly a tenth. Peripheral blood genomic DNA, not sorted cells or RNA, was the template. Sequenced sample: blood. Source of these receptors: a human donor with a blood cancer.

By sample share, this clonotype is medium-sized (0.01 to 0.1%). The genes are TRBV5-6 and TRBJ2-2, with TRBD2 matching 7 bases. Germline V CDR1 and CDR2: SGHDT, YYEEEE. The CDR3 is made up of 14 amino acids. V was pared by 0 bases and J by 7 bases, with 3 bases of the junction left unmatched. In nucleotides, the CDR3 is TGTGCCAGCAGCTTGGGACTAGCCCACGGGGAGCTGTTTTTT. Protein product: CASSLGLAHGELFF.

The rearrangement uses TRBV4-3 and TRBJ1-2; D is perhaps TRBD1 (5 bases). Trimming pared 0 bases from V and 7 bases from J, leaving 15 bases between. Germline CDR1 and CDR2: LGHNA and YSLEER. The CDR3 is made up of 15 amino acids. The CDR3 reads CASSQDRAGTLGYTF. The CDR3 DNA reads as TGCGCCAGCAGCCAAGATAGGGCAGGGACCCTTGGCTACACCTTC.

This clonotype is classed as medium-sized. This rearrangement joins TRBV5-6 to TRBJ2-2; 7 bases are shared with TRBD1. CDR1 SGHDT and CDR2 YYEEEE come from the germline V gene. After removal of 0 bases from V and 1 base from J, the junction contained 3 bases not matched to a gene. The CDR3 contains 16 residues. CDR3 nucleotide sequence: TGTGCCAGCAGCTTGGAGGGGGCAAAGAACACCGGGGAGCTGTTTTTT. Translated: CASSLEGAKNTGELFF.

This clonotype is labeled as medium-sized. The chain joins TRBV6-2 or TRBV6-3 to TRBJ2-3, with D possibly being TRBD1 or TRBD2 (5 bases each). The CDR3 extends over 14 amino acids. Per germline, CDR1 MNHEY and CDR2 SVGEGT. Trimming shortened V by 2 bases and J by 14 bases, and 20 bases separated the two germline ends. The CDR3 reads CASSYGGLNHWAYF. In DNA form, the CDR3 reads TGTGCCAGCAGTTACGGGGGTCTAAACCACTGGGCGTATTTT.

V and J are TRBV14 and TRBJ2-7; D gene unclear. Germline CDR1 and CDR2: SGHDN and FVKESK. Trimming cost V 3 bases and J 6 bases, with 15 bases left between them. CDR3 length equals 14 residues. The CDR3 sequence is CASSQGLGVGEQYV. DNA for the CDR3: TGTGCCAGCAGCCAGGGCTTGGGCGTGGGCGAGCAGTACGTC.

There are a few counts of this clonotype. This chain uses TRBV6-1 with TRBJ2-7; D tentatively fits TRBD1 or TRBD2 (5 bases each). V was pared by 5 bases and J by 6 bases, with 14 bases between. CDR3 length equals 13 residues. Per the germline V gene, CDR1 is MNHNS and CDR2 is SASEGT. CDR3: CASSPQMRGEQYV. In nucleotides, the CDR3 is TGTGCCAGCAGTCCGCAGATGAGGGGCGAGCAGTACGTC.

V and J are TRBV28 and TRBJ2-2; 13 positions match TRBD2. Germline-derived CDR1 and CDR2 are MDHEN and SYDVKM. This CDR3 spans 15 amino acids. The V gene end was trimmed by 7 bases and the J gene end by 6 bases; junction bases not matched to a gene: 5. The CDR3 is CASKGGLAGAGELFF. Written as DNA, the CDR3 is TGTGCCAGCAAGGGAGGACTAGCGGGGGCCGGGGAGCTGTTTTTT.

This clonotype was counted a few times. CDR3 loop: CASSLEWTSGRETQYF. The CDR3 nucleotides are TGTGCCAGCAGTCTGGAATGGACTAGCGGGAGGGAGACCCAGTACTTC. The chain combines TRBV27 with TRBJ2-5; TRBD2 matches at 14 bases. The CDR3 spans 16 residues. J gave up 5 bases and V 5 bases, and 7 bases lay outside the gene matches. The germline V gene has CDR1 MNHEY and CDR2 SMNVEV (reference sequence).

This clonotype was seen ten or more times. The chain is built from TRBV18 and TRBJ2-3, with 9 nucleotides matching TRBD1. The CDR3 consists of 15 residues. The V gene end was trimmed by 5 bases and the J gene end by 6 bases; junction bases not matched to a gene: 9. Germline V gene sequence: CDR1 KGHSH, CDR2 LQKENI. The CDR3 region has the DNA TGTGCCAGCTCAGCTACAGGGGGCTCGTTGGATACGCAGTATTTT. It specifies CASSATGGSLDTQYF.

The rearrangement uses TRBV7-9 and TRBJ2-2; D perhaps matches TRBD2 (7 bases). The V and J ends lost 5 bases and 7 bases respectively, with 35 bases between them. The length of the CDR3 is 21 residues. Germline lookup yields CDR1 SEHNR and CDR2 FQNEAQ (reference sequence). CDR3: CASSRSGFFGRRGAYGGELFF. The CDR3 DNA reads as TGTGCCAGCAGCCGATCTGGGTTTTTCGGTCGACGGGGGGCGTATGGCGGGGAGCTGTTTTTT.

By frequency in the sample, this clonotype is medium-sized. The chain links TRBV27 to TRBJ1-1; possibly TRBD1 for D (5 bases). The ends were cut back, 5 bases at V and 4 bases at J, with 14 bases in the middle. The CDR3 runs to 14 residues. The germline V gene has CDR1 MNHEY and CDR2 SMNVEV (reference sequence). In DNA form, the CDR3 reads TGTGCCAGCAGTCCGAGGGACCGTCGCACTGAAGCTTTCTTT. It specifies CASSPRDRRTEAFF.

This clonotype occurred many times. In nucleotides, the CDR3 is TGTGCCAGTAGTAAGCGGGACGGCTCCTACGAGCAGTACTTC. Encoded protein: CASSKRDGSYEQYF. The chain joins TRBV19 to TRBJ2-7; 7 bases agree with TRBD2. This CDR3 is 14 amino acids long. The V and J ends lost 4 bases and 0 bases, in that order; junction bases with no gene match: 3. Germline V CDR1 and CDR2: LNHDA, SQIVND (reference sequence).

This clonotype was seen more than once but under ten times. The rearrangement links TRBV4-3 to TRBJ1-6; D is ambiguous. Trimming shortened V by 3 bases and J by 7 bases, and 16 bases separated the two germline ends. Per the germline V gene, CDR1 is LGHNA and CDR2 is YSLEER. This CDR3 has 16 residues. CDR3 sequence: CASSHGRGGPNSPLHF. In DNA form, the CDR3 reads TGCGCCAGCAGCCATGGCCGCGGAGGGCCGAATTCACCCCTCCACTTT.

About this clonotype: This may come from a read error, since a much larger clone is one base off. The chain has TRBV27 and TRBJ2-7; tentatively, D is TRBD2 (5 bases). Germline V CDR1 and CDR2: MNHEY, SMNVEV (reference sequence). Trimming left V 5 bases short and J 2 bases short, with 10 bases between. The CDR3 covers 13 residues. CDR3 sequence reads: CASSLTSTYEQYV. CDR3 sequence (DNA): TGTGCCAGCAGTCTAACTAGTACCTACGAGCAGTACGTC.

This clonotype was observed a handful of times. This sequence joins TRBV30 and TRBJ2-7, with TRBD1 matching 9 bases. The CDR3 has 14 residues. From germline, CDR1 is GTSNPN and CDR2 SVGIG (reference sequence). The J segment lost 2 bases and the V segment lost 2 bases, leaving 4 bases of the junction unmatched. The chain's CDR3 is CAWSLRQGAYEQYF. The CDR3 region has the DNA TGTGCCTGGAGTTTAAGACAGGGGGCCTACGAGCAGTACTTC. The full variable domain, completed using reference TRBV30 and TRBJ2-7, is SQTIHQWPATLVQPVGSPLSLECTVEGTSNPNLYWYRQAAGRGLQLLFYSVGIGQISSEVPQNLSASRPQDRQFILSSKKLLLSDSGFYLCAWSLRQGAYEQYFGPGTRLTVT.

This clonotype ranks as medium-sized. The chain joins TRBV6-5 to TRBJ1-3, with 12 bases matching TRBD1. Germline V gene sequence: CDR1 MNHEY, CDR2 SVGAGI. This CDR3 has 16 residues. J was trimmed by 1 base and V by 5 bases; bases with no gene match: 3. The DNA for the CDR3 is TGTGCCAGCAGTAGGGGACAGGGGGCGTCTGGAAACACCATATATTTT. Residues: CASSRGQGASGNTIYF.

As to this clonotype: The junction and the germline gene differ at one end; a read error may be behind it. The chain couples TRBV11-2 to TRBJ2-1, with TRBD2 identical over 8 bases. The CDR3 has 15 residues. Germline-derived CDR1 and CDR2 are SGHAT and FQNNGV. The CDR3 sequence: CASSQAIAGNNEQFF. In DNA, the CDR3 is TGCGCCAGCAGCCAAGCCATAGCGGGGAACAATGAGCAGTTCTTC.

This clonotype showed up many times. V and J are TRBV5-6 and TRBJ2-7, with a possible D match to TRBD1 (6 bases). Germline V lookup: CDR1 SGHDT, CDR2 YYEEEE. CDR3 size: 14 residues. Trimming cost V 4 bases and J 2 bases, with 13 bases left between them. CDR3 bases: TGTGCCAGCAGCCGGGGACACCCAACCTACGAGCAGTACTTC. Protein: CASSRGHPTYEQYF.

This clonotype was seen at least ten times. The rearrangement joins TRBV12-3 or TRBV12-4 to TRBJ2-2; 8 bases line up with TRBD1. V was clipped by 5 bases and J by 4 bases; unmatched bases: 6. The CDR3 loop spans 15 amino acids. The CDR3 DNA sequence: TGTGCCAGCAGTATCAGGACAGGGAGCACCGGGGAGCTGTTTTTT. Translation gives CASSIRTGSTGELFF.

Relative to its sample, this clonotype is medium-sized. The chain carries TRBV6-5 and TRBJ2-5; a possible D gene is TRBD1 (7 bases). This CDR3 is built from 15 residues. Trimming removed 2 bases at V and 7 bases at J, with 17 bases between. The V gene's germline CDR1 is MNHEY and CDR2 SVGAGI. The CDR3 protein is CASSYGRTGEGTQYF. CDR3 nucleotide sequence: TGTGCCAGCAGTTACGGGAGGACAGGAGAGGGGACCCAGTACTTC.

This clonotype was recorded only once. J is TRBJ2-1 and V is TRBV6-6; 14 bases agree with TRBD2. J gave up 1 base and V 7 bases, and 6 bases lay outside the gene matches. Germline V gene lookup returns CDR1 MNHNY and CDR2 SVGAGI (reference sequence). The CDR3 loop spans 17 amino acids. CDR3: CASTRLAGGRSYNEQFF. As DNA, the CDR3 is TGTGCCAGCACCAGACTAGCGGGGGGGCGGTCCTACAATGAGCAGTTCTTC.

V is TRBV20-1 and J is TRBJ2-1, with D possibly TRBD2 on 6 matching bases. CDR1 is DFQATT and CDR2 is SNEGSKA in the germline V gene (reference sequence). V shed 0 bases and J shed 9 bases, with 9 bases lying between them. CDR3 length: 12 amino acids. The CDR3 here is CSAREAGPEQFF. The CDR3 region has the DNA TGCAGTGCTAGAGAGGCGGGGCCTGAGCAGTTCTTC.

As for this clonotype: Sequence at one end of the junction differs from germline and may be a read error. The rearrangement joins TRBV7-9 to TRBJ1-4; 9 nucleotides match TRBD1. Germline V gene data show CDR1 as SEHNR and CDR2 as FQNEAQ (reference sequence). The CDR3 contains 14 residues. CDR3 residues: CASSPGTGSEKLFF. CDR3 DNA: TGTGCCAGCAGCCCCGGGACAGGGTCTGAAAAACTCTTTTTT.

Points on this clonotype: This may be a read error: a much more frequent sequence differs by one nucleotide. The chain uses TRBV6-5 and TRBJ2-7, with a weak D call TRBD2 (6 bases). V was cut by 0 bases and J by 3 bases, with 15 bases left in between. The CDR3 extends over 16 amino acids. CDR1 is MNHEY, CDR2 SVGAGI, per germline. The CDR3 protein is CASSYSGWDLSYEQYV. The CDR3, as DNA: TGTGCCAGCAGTTACTCGGGTTGGGACTTAAGCTACGAGCAGTACGTC.

The CDR3 protein is CSAPPPGRIYEQFF. CDR3 nucleotide sequence: TGCAGTGCGCCCCCCCCAGGTCGGATCTATGAGCAGTTCTTC. The chain employs TRBV20-1 and TRBJ2-1; D call uncertain. There are 14 residues in the CDR3. V was trimmed by 6 bases and J by 8 bases, leaving 20 bases between them. The germline V gene has CDR1 DFQATT and CDR2 SNEGSKA (reference sequence).

By sample share, this clonotype is medium-sized. The V call is TRBV7-6, the J call TRBJ2-7, with D tentatively TRBD1 or TRBD2 (5 bases each). This CDR3 has 13 amino acids. The germline V gene encodes CDR1 SGHVS and CDR2 FNYEAQ. Trimming took 3 bases from V and 3 from J, leaving 9 bases between them. In DNA form, the CDR3 reads TGTGCCAGCAGCTTGGGACCCAACTACGAGCAGTACGTC. As protein: CASSLGPNYEQYV.

This clonotype is a singleton in its sample. This rearrangement joins TRBV28 to TRBJ1-2; TRBD1 is a possible D gene (6 bases). Trimming cost V 11 bases and J 1 base, with 11 bases left between them. Germline-derived CDR1 and CDR2 are MDHEN and SYDVKM. The CDR3 runs 12 residues. Written as DNA, the CDR3 is TGTGCCGCCGAGGGGGTTAACTATGGCTACACCTTC. This gives the protein CAAEGVNYGYTF.

J is TRBJ1-1 and V is TRBV12-3 or TRBV12-4; the D is unclear. The CDR3 is made up of 13 amino acids. The V end lost 7 bases, the J end lost 0 bases, and 9 bases lay between the germline ends. CDR3 sequence (DNA): TGTGCCAGCACCTACCTGATGAACACTGAAGCTTTCTTT. It specifies CASTYLMNTEAFF.

The chain recombines TRBV18 with TRBJ1-4; D is undetermined. The CDR3 contains 15 residues. The V gene's germline CDR1 is KGHSH and CDR2 LQKENI. Trimming removed 0 bases at V and 3 bases at J, with 8 bases between. DNA of the CDR3: TGTGCCAGCTCACCACCGGGGATGGCTAATGAAAAACTGTTTTTT. Protein sequence: CASSPPGMANEKLFF.

For this clonotype: This could be a read error, since a much larger clone is one nucleotide away. The chain joins TRBV4-3 to TRBJ1-5; D is ambiguous. The CDR3 is 13 residues long. Germline V gene lookup returns CDR1 LGHNA and CDR2 YSLEER. CDR3 nucleotides: TGTGCCAGCAGCTTGGCTAGCGATCAGCCCCAGCATTTT. It encodes CASSLASDQPQHF.